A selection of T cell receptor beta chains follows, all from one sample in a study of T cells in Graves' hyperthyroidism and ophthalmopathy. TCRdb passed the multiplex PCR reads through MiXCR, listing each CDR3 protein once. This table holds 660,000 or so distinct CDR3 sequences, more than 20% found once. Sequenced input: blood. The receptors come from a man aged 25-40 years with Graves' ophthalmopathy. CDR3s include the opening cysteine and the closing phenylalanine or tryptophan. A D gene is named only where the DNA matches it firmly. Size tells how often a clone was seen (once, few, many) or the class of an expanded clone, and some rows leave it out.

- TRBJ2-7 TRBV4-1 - CASSQPLSPGEQYF TGCGCCAGCAGCCAACCGCTAAGCCCGGGCGAGCAGTACTTC
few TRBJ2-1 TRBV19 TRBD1 CASSIGGTGGNEQFF TGTGCCAGTAGTATAGGTGGGACAGGAGGTAATGAGCAGTTCTTC
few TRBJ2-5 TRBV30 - CAWSRARETQYF TGTGCCTGGAGTAGAGCGCGGGAGACCCAGTACTTC
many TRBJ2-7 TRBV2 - CASSEGSYPSEQYF TGTGCCAGCAGTGAAGGGTCCTACCCTTCCGAGCAGTACTTC
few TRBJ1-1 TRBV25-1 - CASSESSIRGDTEAFF TGTGCCAGCAGTGAATCCTCGATCCGGGGGGATACTGAAGCTTTCTTT
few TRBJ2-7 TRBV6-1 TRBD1 CASKPGQGVYEQYF TGTGCCAGCAAGCCGGGACAGGGAGTCTACGAGCAGTACTTC
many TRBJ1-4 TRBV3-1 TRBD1 CASSQKGQDNEKLFF TGTGCCAGCAGCCAAAAGGGACAGGATAATGAAAAACTGTTTTTT
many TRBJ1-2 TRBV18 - CASSRGLPPYGYTF TGTGCCAGCTCACGGGGACTGCCCCCTTATGGCTACACCTTC
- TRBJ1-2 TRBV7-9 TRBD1 CASNDFDRANYGYTF TGTGCCAGCAACGATTTCGACAGGGCGAACTATGGCTACACCTTC
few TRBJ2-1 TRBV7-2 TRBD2 CASSLGVLAVNEQFF TGTGCCAGCAGCTTAGGCGTACTAGCGGTCAATGAGCAGTTCTTC
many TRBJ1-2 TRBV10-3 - CAISDSSRYGYTF TGTGCCATCAGTGATAGTTCCCGCTATGGCTACACCTTC
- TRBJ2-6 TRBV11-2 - CASSLIGSGANVLTF TGTGCCAGCAGCTTAATAGGGTCTGGGGCCAACGTCCTGACTTTC
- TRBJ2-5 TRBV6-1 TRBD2 CATGRAGVQETQYF TGTGCCACCGGGAGAGCGGGAGTCCAAGAGACCCAGTACTTC
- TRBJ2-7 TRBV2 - CASSPSGANSYEQYF TGTGCCAGCAGTCCCTCGGGAGCAAACTCCTACGAGCAGTACTTC
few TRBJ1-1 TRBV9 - CASSAQSEAFF TGTGCCAGCAGCGCCCAGTCTGAAGCTTTCTTT
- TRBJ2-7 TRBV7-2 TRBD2 CASSRPGTSGAYEQYF TGTGCCAGCAGCAGACCCGGGACTAGCGGAGCCTACGAGCAGTACTTC